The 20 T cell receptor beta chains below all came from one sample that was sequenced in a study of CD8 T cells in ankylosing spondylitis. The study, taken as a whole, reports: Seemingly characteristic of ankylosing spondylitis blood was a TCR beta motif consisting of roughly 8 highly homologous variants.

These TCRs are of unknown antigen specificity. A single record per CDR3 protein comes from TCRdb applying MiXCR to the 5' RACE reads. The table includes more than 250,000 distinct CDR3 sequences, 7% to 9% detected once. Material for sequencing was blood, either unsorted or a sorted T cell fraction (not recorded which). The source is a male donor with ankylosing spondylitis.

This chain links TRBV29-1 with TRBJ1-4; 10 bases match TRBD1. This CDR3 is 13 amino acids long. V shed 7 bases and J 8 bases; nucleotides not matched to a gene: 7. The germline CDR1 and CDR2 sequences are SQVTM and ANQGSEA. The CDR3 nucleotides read TGCAGCGCCGGGACAGGGGTGGAAGAAAAACTGTTTTTT. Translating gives CSAGTGVEEKLFF. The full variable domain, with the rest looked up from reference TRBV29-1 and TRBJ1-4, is SAVISQKPSRDICQRGTSLTIQCQVDSQVTMMFWYRQQPGQSLTLIATANQGSEATYESGFVIDKFPISRPNLTFSTLTVSNMSPEDSSIYLCSAGTGVEEKLFFGSGTQLSVL.

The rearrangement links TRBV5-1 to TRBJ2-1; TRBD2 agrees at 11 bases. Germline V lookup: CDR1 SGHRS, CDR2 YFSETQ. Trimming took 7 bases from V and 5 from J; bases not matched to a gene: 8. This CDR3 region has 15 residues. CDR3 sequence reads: CASAIGLAGNNEQFF. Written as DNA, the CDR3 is TGCGCCAGCGCAATTGGACTAGCGGGTAACAATGAGCAGTTCTTC.

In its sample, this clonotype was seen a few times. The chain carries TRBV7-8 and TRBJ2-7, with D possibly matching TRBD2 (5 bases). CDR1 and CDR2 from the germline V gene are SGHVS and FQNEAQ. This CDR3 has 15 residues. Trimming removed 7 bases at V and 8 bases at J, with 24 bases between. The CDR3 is CASTLGELVSWKQYF. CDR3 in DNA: TGTGCCAGCACCCTCGGGGAGTTGGTTTCGTGGAAGCAGTACTTC.

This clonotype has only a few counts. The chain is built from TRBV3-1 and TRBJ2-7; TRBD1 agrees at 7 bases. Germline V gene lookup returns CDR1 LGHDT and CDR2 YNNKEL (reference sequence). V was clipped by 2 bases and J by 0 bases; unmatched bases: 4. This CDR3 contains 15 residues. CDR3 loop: CASSQYRDSSYEQYF. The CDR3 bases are TGTGCCAGCAGCCAATACCGGGACAGCTCCTACGAGCAGTACTTC.

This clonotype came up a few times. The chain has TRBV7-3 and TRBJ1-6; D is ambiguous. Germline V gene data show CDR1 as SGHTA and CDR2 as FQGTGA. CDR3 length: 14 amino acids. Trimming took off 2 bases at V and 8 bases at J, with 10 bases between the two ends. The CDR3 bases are TGTGCCAGCAGCTTAGGAGGGTCCCATTCACCCCTCCACTTT. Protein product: CASSLGGSHSPLHF.

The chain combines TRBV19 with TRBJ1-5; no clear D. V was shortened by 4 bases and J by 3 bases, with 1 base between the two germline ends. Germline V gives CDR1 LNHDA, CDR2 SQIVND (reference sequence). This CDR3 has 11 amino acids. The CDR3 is CASSNNQPQHF. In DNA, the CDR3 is TGTGCCAGTAGTAACAATCAGCCCCAGCATTTT.

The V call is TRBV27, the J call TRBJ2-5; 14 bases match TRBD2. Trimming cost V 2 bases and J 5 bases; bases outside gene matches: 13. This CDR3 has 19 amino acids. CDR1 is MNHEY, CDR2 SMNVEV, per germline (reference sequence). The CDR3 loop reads CASSLDPGLAGAGLETQYF. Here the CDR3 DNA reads TGTGCCAGCAGTTTAGATCCGGGACTAGCGGGAGCTGGTCTGGAGACCCAGTACTTC.

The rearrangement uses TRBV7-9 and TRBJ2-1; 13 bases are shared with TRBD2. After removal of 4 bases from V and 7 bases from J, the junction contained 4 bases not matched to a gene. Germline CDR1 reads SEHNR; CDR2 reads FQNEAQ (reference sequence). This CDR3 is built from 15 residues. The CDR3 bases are TGTGCCAGCAGCTGGACTAGCGGGAGTGGGAATGAGCAGTTCTTC. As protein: CASSWTSGSGNEQFF.

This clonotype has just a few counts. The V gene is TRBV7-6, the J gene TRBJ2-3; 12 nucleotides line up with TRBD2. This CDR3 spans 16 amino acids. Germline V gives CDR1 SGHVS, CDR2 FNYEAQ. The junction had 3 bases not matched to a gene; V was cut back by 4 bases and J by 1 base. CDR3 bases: TGTGCCAGCAGCTCTCTAGCGGGAGGGGGCACAGATACGCAGTATTTT. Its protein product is CASSSLAGGGTDTQYF.

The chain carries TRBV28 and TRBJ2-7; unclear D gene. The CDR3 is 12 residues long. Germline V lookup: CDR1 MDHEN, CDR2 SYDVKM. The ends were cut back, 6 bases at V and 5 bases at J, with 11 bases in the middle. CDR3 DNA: TGTGCCAGCAGCGTTACAGTAAACGAGCAGTACTTC. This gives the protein CASSVTVNEQYF.

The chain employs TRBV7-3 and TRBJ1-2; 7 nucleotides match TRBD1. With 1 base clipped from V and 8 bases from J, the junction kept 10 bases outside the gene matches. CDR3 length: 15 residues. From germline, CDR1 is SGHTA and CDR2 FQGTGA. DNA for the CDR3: TGTGCCAGCAGCTTAAATCCCGGACAGGCATCGGGCTACACCTTC. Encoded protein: CASSLNPGQASGYTF.

CDR3 region: CSARDQGPEQYF. CDR3 DNA: TGCAGTGCTCGCGACCAGGGGCCCGAGCAGTACTTC. V gene TRBV20-1 combines with J gene TRBJ2-7; perhaps TRBD1 as D (6 bases). The CDR3 is 12 amino acids. The V end was cut by 5 bases, the J end by 6 bases, with 14 bases between. Germline assignment: CDR1 DFQATT and CDR2 SNEGSKA (reference sequence).

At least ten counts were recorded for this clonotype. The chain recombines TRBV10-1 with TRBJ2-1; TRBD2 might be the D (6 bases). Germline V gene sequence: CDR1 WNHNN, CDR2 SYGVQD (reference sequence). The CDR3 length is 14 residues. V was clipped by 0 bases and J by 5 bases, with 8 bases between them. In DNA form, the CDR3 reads TGCGCCAGCAGTGAGTCAGGAGGGAACAATGAGCAGTTCTTC. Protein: CASSESGGNNEQFF.

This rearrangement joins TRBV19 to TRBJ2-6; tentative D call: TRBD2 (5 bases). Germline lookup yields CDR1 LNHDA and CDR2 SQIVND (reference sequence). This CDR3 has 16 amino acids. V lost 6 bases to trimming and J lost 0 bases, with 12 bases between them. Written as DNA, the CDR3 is TGTGCCAGTAGCCTCCGGGGTGACTCTGGGGCCAACGTCCTGACTTTC. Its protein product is CASSLRGDSGANVLTF.

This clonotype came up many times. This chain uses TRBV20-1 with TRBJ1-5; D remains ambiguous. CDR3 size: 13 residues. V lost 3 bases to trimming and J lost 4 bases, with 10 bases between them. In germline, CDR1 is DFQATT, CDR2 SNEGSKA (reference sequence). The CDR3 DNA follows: TGCAGTGCTAGTAGGAGGGAAAATCAGCCCCAGCATTTT. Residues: CSASRRENQPQHF.

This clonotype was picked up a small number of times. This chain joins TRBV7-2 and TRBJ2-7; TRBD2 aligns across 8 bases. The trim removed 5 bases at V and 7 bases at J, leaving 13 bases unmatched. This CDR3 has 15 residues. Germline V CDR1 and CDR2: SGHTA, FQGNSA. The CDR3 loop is CASSLPQAGADEQYF. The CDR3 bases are TGTGCCAGCAGCCTACCCCAAGCGGGAGCAGATGAGCAGTACTTC.

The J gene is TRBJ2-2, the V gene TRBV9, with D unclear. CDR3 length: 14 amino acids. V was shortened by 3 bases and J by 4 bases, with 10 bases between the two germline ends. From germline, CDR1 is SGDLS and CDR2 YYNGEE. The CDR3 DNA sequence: TGTGCCAGCAGCGAAGACGCTGTCACCGGGGAGCTGTTTTTT. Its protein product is CASSEDAVTGELFF.

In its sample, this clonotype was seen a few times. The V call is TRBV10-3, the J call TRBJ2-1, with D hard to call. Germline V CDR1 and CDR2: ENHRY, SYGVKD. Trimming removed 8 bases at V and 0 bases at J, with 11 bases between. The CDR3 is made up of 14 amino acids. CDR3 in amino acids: CAIQRAYSYNEQFF. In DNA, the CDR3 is TGTGCCATCCAGAGAGCGTACTCCTACAATGAGCAGTTCTTC.

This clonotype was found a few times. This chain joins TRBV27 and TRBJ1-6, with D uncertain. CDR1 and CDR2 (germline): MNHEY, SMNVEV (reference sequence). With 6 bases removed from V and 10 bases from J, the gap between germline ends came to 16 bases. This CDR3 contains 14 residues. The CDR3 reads CASRPYGVRSPLHF. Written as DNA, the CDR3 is TGTGCCAGCAGACCGTATGGGGTTCGCTCACCCCTCCACTTT.

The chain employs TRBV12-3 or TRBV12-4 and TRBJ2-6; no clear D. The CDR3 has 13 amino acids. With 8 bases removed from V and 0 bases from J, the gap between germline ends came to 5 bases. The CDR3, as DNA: TGTGCCAGCCGTCACTCTGGGGCCAACGTCCTGACTTTC. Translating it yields CASRHSGANVLTF.